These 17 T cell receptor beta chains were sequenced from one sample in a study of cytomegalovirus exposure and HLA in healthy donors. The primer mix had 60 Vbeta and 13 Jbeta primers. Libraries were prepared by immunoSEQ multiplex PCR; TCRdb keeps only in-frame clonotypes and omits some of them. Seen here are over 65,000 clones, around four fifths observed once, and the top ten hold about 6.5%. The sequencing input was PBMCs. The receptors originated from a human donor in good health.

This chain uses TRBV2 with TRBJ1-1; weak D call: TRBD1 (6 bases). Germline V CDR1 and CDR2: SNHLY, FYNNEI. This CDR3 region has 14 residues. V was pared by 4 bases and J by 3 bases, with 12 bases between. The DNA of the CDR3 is TGTGCCAGCAGTGGATTTCCAGGGGACACTGAAGCTTTCTTT. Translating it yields CASSGFPGDTEAFF.

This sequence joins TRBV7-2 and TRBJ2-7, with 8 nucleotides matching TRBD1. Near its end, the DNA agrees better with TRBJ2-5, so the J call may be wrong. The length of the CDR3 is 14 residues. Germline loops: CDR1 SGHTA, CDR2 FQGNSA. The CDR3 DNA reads TGTGCCAGCAGCTCCCCCAGGGGGCGGGAGACCCAGTACTTC. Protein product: CASSSPRGRETQYF.

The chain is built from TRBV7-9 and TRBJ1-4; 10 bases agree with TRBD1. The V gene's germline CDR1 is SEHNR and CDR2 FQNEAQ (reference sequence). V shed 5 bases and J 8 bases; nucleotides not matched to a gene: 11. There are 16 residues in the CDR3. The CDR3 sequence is CASSRPGGTGDEKLFF. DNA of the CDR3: TGTGCCAGCAGCCGCCCCGGGGGGACAGGGGACGAAAAACTGTTTTTT.

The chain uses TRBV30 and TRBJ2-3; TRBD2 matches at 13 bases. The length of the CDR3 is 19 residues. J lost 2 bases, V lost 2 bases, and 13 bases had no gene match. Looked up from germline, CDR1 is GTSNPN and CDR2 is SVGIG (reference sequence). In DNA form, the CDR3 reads TGTGCCTGGAGTACTAAACTAGCGGGGGGGTCTTTATCCACAGATACGCAGTATTTT. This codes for CAWSTKLAGGSLSTDTQYF.

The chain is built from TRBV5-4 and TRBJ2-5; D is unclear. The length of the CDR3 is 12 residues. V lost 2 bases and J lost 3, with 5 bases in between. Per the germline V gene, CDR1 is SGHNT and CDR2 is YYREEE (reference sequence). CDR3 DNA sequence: TGTGCCAGCAGCTTCGAGAAAGAGACCCAGTACTTC. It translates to CASSFEKETQYF.

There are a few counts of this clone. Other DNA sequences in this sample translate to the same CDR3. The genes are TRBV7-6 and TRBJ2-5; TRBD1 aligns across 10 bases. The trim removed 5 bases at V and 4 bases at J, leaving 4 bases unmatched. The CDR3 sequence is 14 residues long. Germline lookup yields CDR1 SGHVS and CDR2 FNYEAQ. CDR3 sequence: CASSVDRGRETQYF. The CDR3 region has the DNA TGTGCCAGCAGCGTAGACAGGGGGCGAGAGACCCAGTACTTC.

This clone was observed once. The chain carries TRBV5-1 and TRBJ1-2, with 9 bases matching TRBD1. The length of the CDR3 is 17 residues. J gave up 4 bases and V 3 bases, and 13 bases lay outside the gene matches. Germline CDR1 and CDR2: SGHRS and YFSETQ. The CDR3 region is CASSSPLGTGKGYGYTF. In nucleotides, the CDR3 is TGCGCCAGCAGCTCCCCCTTAGGGACAGGGAAAGGCTATGGCTACACCTTC.

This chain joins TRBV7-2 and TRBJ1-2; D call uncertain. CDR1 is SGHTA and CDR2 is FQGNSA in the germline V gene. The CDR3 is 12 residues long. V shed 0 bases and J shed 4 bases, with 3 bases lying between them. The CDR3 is CASSLASYGYTF. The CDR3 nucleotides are TGTGCCAGCAGCTTAGCCAGCTATGGCTACACCTTC.

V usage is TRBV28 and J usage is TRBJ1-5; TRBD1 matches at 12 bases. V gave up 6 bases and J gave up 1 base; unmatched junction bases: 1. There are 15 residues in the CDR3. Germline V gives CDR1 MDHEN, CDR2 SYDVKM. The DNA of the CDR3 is TGTGCCAGCAGGGGACAGGGGGCGAGCAATCAGCCCCAGCATTTT. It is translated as CASRGQGASNQPQHF.

This chain's CDR3 is CASSVVGTSYEQYF. For the CDR3, the DNA is TGTGCCAGCAGCGTAGTAGGGACTTCTTACGAGCAGTACTTC. The chain couples TRBV9 to TRBJ2-7; D perhaps matches TRBD2 (6 bases). CDR1 is SGDLS and CDR2 is YYNGEE in the germline V gene. CDR3 size: 14 residues. V was trimmed by 0 bases and J by 4 bases, leaving 11 bases between them.

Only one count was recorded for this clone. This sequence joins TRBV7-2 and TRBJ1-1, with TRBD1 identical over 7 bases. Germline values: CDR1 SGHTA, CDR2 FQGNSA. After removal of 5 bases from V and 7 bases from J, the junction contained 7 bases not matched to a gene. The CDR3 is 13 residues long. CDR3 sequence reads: CASSARQGLEAFF. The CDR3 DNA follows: TGTGCCAGCAGCGCAAGACAGGGCCTTGAAGCTTTCTTT.

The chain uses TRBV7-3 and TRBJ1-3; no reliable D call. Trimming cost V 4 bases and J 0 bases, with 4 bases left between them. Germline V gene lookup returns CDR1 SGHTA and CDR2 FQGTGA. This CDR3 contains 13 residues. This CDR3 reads CASSSSSGNTIYF. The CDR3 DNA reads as TGTGCCAGCAGCTCTTCCTCTGGAAACACCATATATTTT. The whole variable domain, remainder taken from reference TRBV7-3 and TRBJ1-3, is GAGVSQTPSNKVTEKGKYVELRCDPISGHTALYWYRQSLGQGPEFLIYFQGTGAADDSGLPNDRFFAVRPEGSVSTLKIQRTERGDSAVYLCASSSSSGNTIYFGEGSWLTVV.

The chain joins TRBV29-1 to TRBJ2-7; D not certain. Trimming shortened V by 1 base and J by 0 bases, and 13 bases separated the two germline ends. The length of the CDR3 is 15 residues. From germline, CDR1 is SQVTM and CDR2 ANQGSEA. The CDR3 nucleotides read TGCAGCGTTGAAGTTCCCGCCACAAACTCCTACGAGCAGTACTTC. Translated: CSVEVPATNSYEQYF.

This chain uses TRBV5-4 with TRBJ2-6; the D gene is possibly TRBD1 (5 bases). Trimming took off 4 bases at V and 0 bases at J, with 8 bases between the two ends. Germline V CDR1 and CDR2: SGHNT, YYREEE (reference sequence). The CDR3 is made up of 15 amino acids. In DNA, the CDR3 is TGTGCCAGCAGCCGCAGGGACTCTGGGGCCAACGTCCTGACTTTC. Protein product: CASSRRDSGANVLTF.

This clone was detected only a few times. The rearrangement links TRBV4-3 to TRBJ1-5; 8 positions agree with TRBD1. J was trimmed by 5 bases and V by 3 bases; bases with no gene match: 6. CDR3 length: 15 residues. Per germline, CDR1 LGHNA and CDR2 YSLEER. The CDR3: CASSQERQGHQPQHF. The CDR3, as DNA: TGCGCCAGCAGCCAGGAAAGACAGGGGCATCAGCCCCAGCATTTT.

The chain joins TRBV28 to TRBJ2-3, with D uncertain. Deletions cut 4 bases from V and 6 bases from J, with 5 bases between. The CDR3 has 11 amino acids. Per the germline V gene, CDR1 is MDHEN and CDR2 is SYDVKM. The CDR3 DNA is TGTGCCAGCAGTTGGGCCGATACGCAGTATTTT. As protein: CASSWADTQYF.

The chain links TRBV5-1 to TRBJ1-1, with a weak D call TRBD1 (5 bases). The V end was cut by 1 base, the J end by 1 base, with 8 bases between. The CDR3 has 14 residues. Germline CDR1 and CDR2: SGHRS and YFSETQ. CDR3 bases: TGCGCCAGCAGCTTGCAGGACAAGAACACTGAAGCTTTCTTT. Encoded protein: CASSLQDKNTEAFF.